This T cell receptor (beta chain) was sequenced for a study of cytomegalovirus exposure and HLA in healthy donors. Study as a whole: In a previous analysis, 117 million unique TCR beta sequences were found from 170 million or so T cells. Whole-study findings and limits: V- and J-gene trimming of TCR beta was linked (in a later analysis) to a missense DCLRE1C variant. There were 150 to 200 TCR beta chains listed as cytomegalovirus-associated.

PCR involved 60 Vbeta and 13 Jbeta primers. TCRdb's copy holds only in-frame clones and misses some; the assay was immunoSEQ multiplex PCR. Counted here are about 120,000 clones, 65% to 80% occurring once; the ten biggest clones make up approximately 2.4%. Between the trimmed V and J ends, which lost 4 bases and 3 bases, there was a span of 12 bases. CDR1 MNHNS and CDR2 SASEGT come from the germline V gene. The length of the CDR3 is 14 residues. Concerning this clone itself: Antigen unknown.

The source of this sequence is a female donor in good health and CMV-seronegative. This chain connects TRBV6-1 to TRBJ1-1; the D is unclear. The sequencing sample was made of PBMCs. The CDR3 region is CASSGRGLDTEAFF. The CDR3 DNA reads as TGTGCCAGCAGTGGTCGAGGGTTGGACACTGAAGCTTTCTTT.